The 7 T cell receptor beta chains below all came from one sample that was sequenced in a study of T cells and Merkel cell carcinoma outcomes. The protocol was immunoSEQ multiplex PCR, while the TCRdb copy is restricted to in-frame clones and leaves out a portion. The sample contains approximately 20,000 clones, 82% of which appear only once. The sample was tumor tissue from Merkel cell carcinoma. The source is a human donor with Merkel cell carcinoma.

This chain links TRBV19 with TRBJ2-3; 9 bases agree with TRBD1. Germline trimming cut 10 bases from V and 2 bases from J; bases unmatched to any gene: 13. Germline V gene sequence: CDR1 LNHDA, CDR2 SQIVND (reference sequence). This CDR3 is 16 amino acids long. The CDR3 region is CATAAQGTGTTDTQYF. The DNA of the CDR3 is TGTGCCACCGCTGCCCAAGGGACAGGGACCACAGATACGCAGTATTTT.

The chain has TRBV7-2 and TRBJ2-1, with no clear D. The CDR3 is made up of 14 amino acids. Germline-derived CDR1 and CDR2 are SGHTA and FQGNSA. Trimming took 1 base from V and 1 from J, leaving 5 bases between them. CDR3 region: CASSLGVSYNEQFF. CDR3 coding DNA: TGTGCCAGCAGCTTAGGGGTATCCTACAATGAGCAGTTCTTC. The full variable domain, its missing parts supplied by reference TRBV7-2 and TRBJ2-1, is GAGVSQSPSNKVTEKGKDVELRCDPISGHTALYWYRQSLGQGLEFLIYFQGNSAPDKSGLPSDRFSAERTGGSVSTLTIQRTQQEDSAVYLCASSLGVSYNEQFFGPGTRLTVL.

The chain uses TRBV7-9 and TRBJ1-4; unclear D gene. The CDR3 extends over 12 amino acids. The ends were cut back, 4 bases at V and 4 bases at J, with 4 bases in the middle. Germline CDR1 SEHNR, CDR2 FQNEAQ (reference sequence). The CDR3 protein is CASSSDNEKLFF. CDR3 DNA sequence: TGTGCCAGCAGCTCGGATAATGAAAAACTGTTTTTT.

This clone was detected only once. The chain combines TRBV5-1 with TRBJ2-3; 9 nucleotides match TRBD1. V lost 4 bases to trimming and J lost 0 bases; unmatched junction nucleotides: 15. The CDR3 totals 19 residues. Germline V gene lookup returns CDR1 SGHRS and CDR2 YFSETQ. In DNA form, the CDR3 reads TGCGCCAGCAGCCCCGGGGACAGGGTAGTTGTGTACAGCACAGATACGCAGTATTTT. It encodes CASSPGDRVVVYSTDTQYF.

The chain uses TRBV5-1 and TRBJ1-1, with unresolved D. This CDR3 is 13 amino acids long. The ends were cut back, 0 bases at V and 2 bases at J, with 5 bases in the middle. Germline CDR1 reads SGHRS; CDR2 reads YFSETQ. The CDR3 bases are TGCGCCAGCAGCTTGGGCCTTAACACTGAAGCTTTCTTT. Translation gives CASSLGLNTEAFF.

V is TRBV29-1 and J is TRBJ2-7; 11 bases fit TRBD2. This CDR3 is 12 amino acids long. V was clipped by 5 bases and J by 6 bases; unmatched bases: 3. CDR1 and CDR2 from the germline V gene are SQVTM and ANQGSEA. The CDR3: CSVQLAGVEQYF. The CDR3 DNA follows: TGCAGCGTTCAACTAGCGGGAGTCGAGCAGTACTTC.

The J gene is TRBJ2-2, the V gene TRBV4-2; D gene unclear. Germline values: CDR1 LGHNA, CDR2 YNFKEQ. The CDR3 covers 17 residues. V dropped 1 base and J dropped 5 bases, with 17 bases sitting between them. CDR3 DNA: TGTGCCAGCAGCCAAGTCCCGTCTACCATGGGAACCGGGGAGCTGTTTTTT. Encoded protein: CASSQVPSTMGTGELFF.